The 19 T cell receptor beta chains reported below all come from one sample, sequenced in a study of blood T cells in healthy people across ages. A second PCR of about 7 to 12 cycles used a sample-barcoded 5' primer and a J-beta primer mix. TCRdb fed the 5' RACE reads into MiXCR, producing one record per CDR3 protein. The sample includes over a million distinct CDR3 sequences, 59% of them seen just once. Sequencing was performed on blood. The receptors were gathered from a man aged 18 to 30 in good health.

A few counts support this clonotype. This rearrangement joins TRBV4-1 to TRBJ2-1, with 8 bases identical to TRBD2. The trim removed 0 bases at V and 6 bases at J, leaving 10 bases unmatched. Germline assignment: CDR1 MGHRA and CDR2 YSYEKL. The CDR3 runs to 17 residues. The CDR3 DNA is TGCGCCAGCAGCCAAGACGTCCGGGGGGGTTACGTCAATGAGCAGTTCTTC. It translates to CASSQDVRGGYVNEQFF.

The chain employs TRBV6-5 and TRBJ2-7, with D maybe TRBD2 (5 bases). Germline CDR1 and CDR2: MNHEY and SVGAGI. The CDR3 extends over 15 amino acids. Trimming took 6 bases from V and 2 from J, leaving 17 bases between them. The CDR3 here is CASSTSDSLPYEQYF. In DNA, the CDR3 is TGTGCCAGCAGCACCTCGGACTCCCTGCCCTACGAGCAGTACTTC.

This clonotype has ten or more counts. An end of the junction does not agree with germline; a read error may underlie this. This chain links TRBV7-9 with TRBJ2-7, with D maybe TRBD1 (6 bases). Germline assignment: CDR1 SEHNR and CDR2 FQNEAQ (reference sequence). The CDR3 spans 14 residues. Here the CDR3 DNA reads TGTGCCAGCAGTTTAGTTGGACAGAGCTACGAGCAGTACTTC. Translating it yields CASSLVGQSYEQYF.

This chain connects TRBV28 to TRBJ2-1; 9 nucleotides align to TRBD1. Germline trimming cut 6 bases from V and 5 bases from J; bases unmatched to any gene: 2. CDR3 length: 13 amino acids. Germline-derived CDR1 and CDR2 are MDHEN and SYDVKM. The CDR3 region is CASSYRGHNEQFF. The DNA of the CDR3 is TGTGCCAGCAGCTACAGGGGGCACAATGAGCAGTTCTTC.

The genes are TRBV11-2 and TRBJ2-5, with 7 bases identical to TRBD2. With 5 bases clipped from V and 1 base from J, the junction kept 4 bases outside the gene matches. This CDR3 comprises 14 residues. Per germline, CDR1 SGHAT and CDR2 FQNNGV. This CDR3 reads CASSAGGIQETQYF. The CDR3 nucleotides are TGTGCCAGCAGCGCCGGGGGGATCCAAGAGACCCAGTACTTC.

This rearrangement joins TRBV12-3 or TRBV12-4 to TRBJ1-6; TRBD1 might be the D (6 bases). The CDR3 has 16 amino acids. Trimming removed 5 bases at V and 5 bases at J, with 16 bases between. CDR3 sequence (DNA): TGTGCCAGCAGTCCCTCCGGGACACGCAATAATTCACCCCTCCACTTT. Its translation: CASSPSGTRNNSPLHF.

V usage is TRBV3-1 and J usage is TRBJ2-3, with TRBD1 matching over 7 bases. The CDR3 is made up of 17 amino acids. Germline V gives CDR1 LGHDT, CDR2 YNNKEL (reference sequence). After removal of 2 bases from V and 4 bases from J, the junction contained 12 bases not matched to a gene. CDR3 sequence (DNA): TGTGCCAGCAGCCAAAGGGCTCCCACAGGGGCCGCAGATACGCAGTATTTT. Translating it yields CASSQRAPTGAADTQYF.

This chain joins TRBV20-1 and TRBJ2-1; weak D call: TRBD2 (5 bases). Deletions cut 3 bases from V and 5 bases from J, with 17 bases between. Germline V gene sequence: CDR1 DFQATT, CDR2 SNEGSKA (reference sequence). This CDR3 is built from 15 residues. The CDR3 loop is CSASQRPMRDNEQFF. In nucleotides, the CDR3 is TGCAGTGCTAGCCAGAGACCTATGAGGGACAATGAGCAGTTCTTC.

The CDR3 here is CASRVMGYEQYF. CDR3 DNA: TGTGCCAGCAGAGTCATGGGTTACGAGCAGTACTTC. The rearrangement links TRBV6-1 to TRBJ2-7; D remains ambiguous. CDR3 length: 12 residues. V was trimmed by 6 bases and J by 4 bases, leaving 10 bases between them. The V gene's germline CDR1 is MNHNS and CDR2 SASEGT.

With respect to this clonotype: A read error may be the cause here, since a much bigger clone is one base away. The chain employs TRBV4-1 and TRBJ1-2; perhaps TRBD1 as D (5 bases). The CDR3 is 11 amino acids. Germline CDR1 reads MGHRA; CDR2 reads YSYEKL. The CDR3 nucleotides are TGCGCCACCAGGGACGGCTATAGCTACACCTTC. As protein: CATRDGYSYTF.

This chain joins TRBV15 and TRBJ2-1; D possibly corresponds to TRBD2 (6 bases). The CDR3 runs to 16 residues. Germline V gene lookup returns CDR1 LNHNV and CDR2 YYDKDF (reference sequence). V lost 3 bases and J 4 bases, leaving 16 bases between the germline ends. The CDR3 nucleotides are TGTGCCACCAGCAGGTACCGGGACTCGTCATACAATGAGCAGTTCTTC. Translating it yields CATSRYRDSSYNEQFF.

This clonotype was seen a few times. V gene TRBV7-6 combines with J gene TRBJ1-5; a weak D match, TRBD1 (5 bases). This CDR3 region has 15 residues. CDR1 and CDR2 (germline): SGHVS, FNYEAQ. Deletions cut 3 bases from V and 4 bases from J, with 13 bases between. The CDR3, as DNA: TGTGCCAGCAGCTTTAATCCGGGGCTTAATCAGCCCCAGCATTTT. It specifies CASSFNPGLNQPQHF.

This CDR3 reads CASSLISYEQFF. The CDR3 nucleotides read TGTGCCAGCAGTTTAATTAGCTATGAGCAGTTCTTC. The chain recombines TRBV12-3 or TRBV12-4 with TRBJ2-1; no clear D. The CDR3 spans 12 residues. Trimming cost V 2 bases and J 8 bases, with 7 bases left between them.

The V call is TRBV2, the J call TRBJ1-6, with D unresolved. V lost 0 bases to trimming and J lost 6 bases, with 9 bases between them. This CDR3 is 15 amino acids long. CDR1 and CDR2 from the germline V gene are SNHLY and FYNNEI. The CDR3 DNA follows: TGTGCCAGCAGTGAAGCGTTGGGAGGTAATTCACCCCTCCACTTT. It specifies CASSEALGGNSPLHF.

This chain uses TRBV12-3 or TRBV12-4 with TRBJ1-5, with D possibly being TRBD1 (6 bases). The CDR3 sequence is 13 residues long. V lost 7 bases to trimming and J lost 5 bases, with 12 bases between them. CDR3 region: CASTGGIHQPQHF. CDR3 in DNA: TGTGCCAGCACGGGGGGCATCCATCAGCCCCAGCATTTT.

In DNA form, the CDR3 reads TGTGCCAGCAGCCAAGATCTTGTTCTGCGCTGGAACACTGAAGCTTTCTTT. Translated, it gives CASSQDLVLRWNTEAFF. V gene TRBV3-1 combines with J gene TRBJ1-1; D unclear. Per the germline V gene, CDR1 is LGHDT and CDR2 is YNNKEL (reference sequence). Trimming cost V 0 bases and J 1 base, with 15 bases left between them. The CDR3 loop spans 17 amino acids.

This chain connects TRBV20-1 to TRBJ2-1; a weak D match, TRBD1 (5 bases). Germline CDR1 DFQATT, CDR2 SNEGSKA (reference sequence). The CDR3 has 13 residues. Between the trimmed V and J ends, which lost 3 bases and 7 bases, there was a span of 13 bases. CDR3 loop: CSASGVRVNEQFF. The CDR3 region has the DNA TGCAGTGCTAGTGGGGTCAGGGTTAATGAGCAGTTCTTC.

The chain couples TRBV6-6 to TRBJ2-6; D may be TRBD1 or TRBD2 (5 bases each). The CDR3 contains 16 residues. V lost 6 bases and J lost 0, with 12 bases in between. CDR1 and CDR2 from the germline V gene are MNHNY and SVGAGI (reference sequence). CDR3 in amino acids: CASRGRTSSGANVLTF. The CDR3 DNA sequence: TGTGCCAGCAGGGGACGGACTTCCTCTGGGGCCAACGTCCTGACTTTC.

This chain connects TRBV27 to TRBJ1-1; D unresolved. Trimming pared 6 bases from V and 0 bases from J, leaving 8 bases between. The CDR3 is 13 amino acids. Germline-derived CDR1 and CDR2 are MNHEY and SMNVEV (reference sequence). CDR3 amino acids: CASRPRMNTEAFF. CDR3 nucleotides: TGTGCCAGCAGGCCAAGAATGAACACTGAAGCTTTCTTT.